Listed below are T cell receptor beta chains from one sample, sequenced in a study of response to subunit inactivated influenza vaccine. Each CDR3 protein is one row after TCRdb ran MiXCR on the RT-PCR reads. The sample records around 200,000 distinct CDR3 sequences, about 12% being singletons. The same sample was also studied in work on T cells expressing NK-cell markers.

The input for sequencing was CD8+ T cells sorted from PBMCs, taken 11 to 12 days after vaccination. These receptors were obtained from a man aged 50-60 years who received an inactivated influenza vaccine. The CDR3 runs from the conserved cysteine through the conserved F or W. The D gene is left open where the match is weak. The size field is filled for only some rows; it gives once, few, many or a size class.

size,V,D,J,DNA,CDR3
-,TRBV5-6,-,TRBJ1-1,TGTGCCAGCAGCTTGCCAGGGACCCATTACAACACTGAAGCTTTCTTT,CASSLPGTHYNTEAFF
-,TRBV10-3,-,TRBJ2-4,TGTGCCATCAGTGAGTCGGGAGGGGGTAGGACAATTCAGTACTTC,CAISESGGGRTIQYF
-,TRBV5-6,-,TRBJ1-2,TGTGCCAGCAGCTGGGGGGGTGCTGGCTACACCTTC,CASSWGGAGYTF
few,TRBV4-1,-,TRBJ2-2,TGCGCCAGCAGCCCTATGGGAAACACCGGGGAGCTGTTTTTT,CASSPMGNTGELFF
few,TRBV7-7,-,TRBJ2-3,TGTGCCAGCAGCTTAGCGCCAAGCACAGATACGCAGTATTTT,CASSLAPSTDTQYF
many,TRBV30,-,TRBJ1-2,TGTGCCTGGATTCTACGGCGGGACCGCTACACCTTC,CAWILRRDRYTF
-,TRBV28,-,TRBJ1-6,TGTGCCAGCAGGTCCAGGGATTCCGTGTATCCACCCCTCCACTTT,CASRSRDSVYPPLHF
-,TRBV29-1,-,TRBJ2-2,TGCAGCGTTGGACAGGCGACGAACACCGGGGAGCTGTTTTTT,CSVGQATNTGELFF
few,TRBV28,TRBD2,TRBJ2-1,TGTGCCAGCAGTCCGGCGACTAGCGGTAACAATGAGCAGTTCTTC,CASSPATSGNNEQFF
few,TRBV28,-,TRBJ1-6,TGTGCCAGCAGAGGATTAGCGGGGAGCTCCTATAATTCACCCCTCCACTTT,CASRGLAGSSYNSPLHF
many,TRBV9,-,TRBJ2-1,TGTGCCAGCAGCGACGACGGGAGCTCCTACAATGAGCAGTTCTTC,CASSDDGSSYNEQFF
few,TRBV5-6,-,TRBJ2-5,TGTGCCAGCAGCTTCCCAGGCAGGTCGATAGAAGAAGAGACCCAGTACTTC,CASSFPGRSIEEETQYF
-,TRBV6-2/TRBV6-3,-,TRBJ2-6,TGTGCCAGCAGTCAAGACTCTGGGGCCAACGTCCTGACTTTC,CASSQDSGANVLTF
few,TRBV5-6,TRBD1,TRBJ2-7,TGTGCCAGCAGCCCCGGGACAGGGGATCTCTACGAGCAGTACTTC,CASSPGTGDLYEQYF
many,TRBV20-1,TRBD1,TRBJ2-1,TGCAGTCTTCACCCGCAGGACAGGGCCTACAATGAGCAGTTCTTC,CSLHPQDRAYNEQFF
few,TRBV6-2/TRBV6-3,-,TRBJ2-2,TGTGCCAGCAGTTACTCGAATGACATCGGGGAGCTGTTTTTT,CASSYSNDIGELFF
many,TRBV29-1,-,TRBJ2-2,TGCAGCGTTGAACCTACCGGGGGCCCGAACACCGGGGAGCTGTTTTTT,CSVEPTGGPNTGELFF
-,TRBV19,TRBD1,TRBJ2-1,TGTGCCAGTAGTGTCGGGACAGGGTTCAATGAGCAGTTCTTC,CASSVGTGFNEQFF
-,TRBV5-1,TRBD1,TRBJ2-5,TGCGCCAGCAGCGGAACAGGGGAACGCGGCGAGACCCAGTACTTC,CASSGTGERGETQYF
-,TRBV9,-,TRBJ1-2,TGTGCCAGCAGCGTAGGCCAGGACTATGGCTACACCTTC,CASSVGQDYGYTF
few,TRBV29-1,-,TRBJ2-2,TGCAGCGTTTTGGGGGCCGGGGAGCTGTTTTTT,CSVLGAGELFF
many,TRBV2,TRBD2,TRBJ2-1,TGTGCCAGCAGTGAGGTTCTGGGCGGGAGCTCCTACAATGAGCAGTTCTTC,CASSEVLGGSSYNEQFF
many,TRBV12-3/TRBV12-4,-,TRBJ2-3,TGTGCCAGCAGTTCACCTCAGGGGTATTTCACAGATACGCAGTATTTT,CASSSPQGYFTDTQYF
few,TRBV4-1,-,TRBJ2-7,TGCGCCAGCAGCCAAATCTCGGACAACTCCTACGAGCAGTACTTC,CASSQISDNSYEQYF
-,TRBV29-1,-,TRBJ2-1,TGCAGCGTTGGATGGGAACTTAACAATGAGCAGTTCTTC,CSVGWELNNEQFF
-,TRBV4-3,-,TRBJ1-2,TGCGCCAGCACCTCTCAGATTGCTAACTATGGCTACACCTTC,CASTSQIANYGYTF
-,TRBV12-3/TRBV12-4,-,TRBJ2-4,TGTGCCAGCAGCCCAAAGGGGCCACTAGCCAAAAACATTCAGTACTTC,CASSPKGPLAKNIQYF
-,TRBV6-1,TRBD1,TRBJ1-5,TGTGCCAGCAGTCCCCCAGGGGGTCAGCCCCAGCATTTT,CASSPPGGQPQHF
few,TRBV28,TRBD1,TRBJ2-3,TGTGCCAGCAGTTTATCGGGGACAGGGATCACAGATACGCAGTATTTT,CASSLSGTGITDTQYF
-,TRBV12-3/TRBV12-4,-,TRBJ1-5,TGTGCCAGCAGTTTACGTTCGGAGAATCAGCCCCAGCATTTT,CASSLRSENQPQHF
-,TRBV7-6,TRBD1,TRBJ2-1,TGTGCCAGCAGCCCGACAGGGGAGCTAGGTGAGCAGTTCTTC,CASSPTGELGEQFF
many,TRBV28,TRBD1,TRBJ2-2,TGTGCCAGCAGCTCTATGGACAGGGAGGACACCGGGGAGCTGTTTTTT,CASSSMDREDTGELFF
-,TRBV7-2,TRBD2,TRBJ2-7,TGTGCCAGCAGCTATACCGGGACTAGCGGTTACGAGCAGTACTTC,CASSYTGTSGYEQYF
-,TRBV7-2,-,TRBJ2-1,TGTGCCAGCAGCCCGCCTGTGAAGTTAGATGAGCAGTTCTTC,CASSPPVKLDEQFF
-,TRBV13,-,TRBJ1-2,TGTGCCAGCAGCTTAGTTTGGGACCTCACCGGCTACACCTTC,CASSLVWDLTGYTF